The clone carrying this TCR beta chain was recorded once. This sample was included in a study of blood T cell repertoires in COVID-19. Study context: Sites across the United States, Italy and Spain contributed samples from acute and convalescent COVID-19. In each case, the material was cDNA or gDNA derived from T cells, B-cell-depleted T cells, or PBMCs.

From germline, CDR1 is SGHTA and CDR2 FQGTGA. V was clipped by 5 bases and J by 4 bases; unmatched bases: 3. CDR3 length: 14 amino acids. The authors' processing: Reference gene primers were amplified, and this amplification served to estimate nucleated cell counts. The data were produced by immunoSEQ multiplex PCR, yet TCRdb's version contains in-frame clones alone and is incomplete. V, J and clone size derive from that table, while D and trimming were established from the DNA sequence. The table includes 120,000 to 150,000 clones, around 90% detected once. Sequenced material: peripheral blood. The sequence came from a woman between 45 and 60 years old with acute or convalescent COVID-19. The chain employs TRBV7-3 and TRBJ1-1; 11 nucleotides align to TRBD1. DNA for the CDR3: TGTGCCAGCAGCGCCGGGACAGGGGGCACTGAAGCTTTCTTT. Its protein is CASSAGTGGTEAFF.